These 18 T cell receptor beta chains share one sample of origin, sequenced in a study of cytomegalovirus exposure and HLA in healthy donors. The PCR employed 60 Vbeta primers together with 13 Jbeta primers. Clones were sequenced by immunoSEQ multiplex PCR, and TCRdb holds only the in-frame ones, with some missing. The data contain more than 95,000 clones, 15% of them seen just once; the ten biggest clones take up 0.83%. Sequenced material: PBMCs. The receptors were gathered from a female donor in good health and CMV-seronegative.

This clone has just a few counts. This chain joins TRBV5-8 and TRBJ2-7; 7 nucleotides match TRBD1. The V and J ends lost 9 bases and 3 bases, in that order; junction bases with no gene match: 21. Looked up from germline, CDR1 is SGHTS and CDR2 is YDEGEE. The length of the CDR3 is 17 residues. CDR3 nucleotide sequence: TGTGCCAACTTACTCTTAACTCGACAGGGAAACAACTACGAGCAGTACTTC. The encoded protein is CANLLLTRQGNNYEQYF. The full variable domain, rest sourced from reference TRBV5-8 and TRBJ2-7, is EAGVTQSPTHLIKTRGQQATLRCSPISGHTSVYWYQQALGLGLQFLLWYDEGEERNRGNFPPRFSGRQFPNYSSELNVNALELEDSALYLCANLLLTRQGNNYEQYFGPGTRLTVT.

In DNA form, the CDR3 reads TGCGCCAGCAGCCCTTCAACGACAGCCAATGAAAAACTGTTTTTT. Translation: CASSPSTTANEKLFF. V and J are TRBV4-3 and TRBJ1-4; D is possibly TRBD1 (5 bases). The CDR3 loop spans 15 amino acids. The germline V gene has CDR1 LGHNA and CDR2 YSLEER. The V and J ends lost 4 bases and 5 bases respectively, with 14 bases between them.

This clone came up a few times. This chain uses TRBV7-9 with TRBJ2-7; 7 bases fit TRBD1. J gave up 3 bases and V 5 bases, and 10 bases lay outside the gene matches. Germline assignment: CDR1 SEHNR and CDR2 FQNEAQ (reference sequence). The CDR3 spans 15 residues. CDR3 in amino acids: CASSEGGMGVYEQYF. The CDR3 DNA follows: TGTGCCAGCAGCGAAGGGGGCATGGGTGTCTACGAGCAGTACTTC.

The CDR3 DNA reads as TGCGCCAGCAGCTTCCGGACAGGGTGGTCGGAAAACACCATATATTTT. This translates into CASSFRTGWSENTIYF. The chain joins TRBV5-1 to TRBJ1-3, with TRBD1 identical over 8 bases. Germline CDR1 is SGHRS and CDR2 is YFSETQ. J lost 6 bases, V lost 2 bases, and 10 bases had no gene match. CDR3 length equals 16 residues.

This chain joins TRBV10-3 and TRBJ2-1; 9 bases are a match to TRBD1. The germline CDR1 and CDR2 sequences are ENHRY and SYGVKD. The ends lost 3 bases at V and 9 bases at J; junction bases unmatched: 12. The CDR3 extends over 16 amino acids. CDR3 loop: CAISEGGGQGTGEQFF. The CDR3, as DNA: TGTGCCATCAGTGAAGGTGGAGGACAGGGGACGGGTGAGCAGTTCTTC.

This clone was seen a few times. The chain employs TRBV5-1 and TRBJ1-2, with D possibly TRBD1 on 6 matching bases. The CDR3 totals 12 residues. Trimming removed 9 bases from V and 8 bases from J, with 17 bases in between. CDR1 and CDR2 (germline): SGHRS, YFSETQ. This chain's CDR3 is CATSPGGSGYTF. For the CDR3, the DNA is TGCGCCACAAGCCCGGGGGGCTCGGGCTACACCTTC.

This clone was observed a few times. The J gene is TRBJ2-1, the V gene TRBV28, with 15 bases lining up with TRBD2. With V trimmed by 5 bases and J by 4 bases, 9 bases remained unmatched. The CDR3 sequence is 18 residues long. CDR1 and CDR2 from the germline V gene are MDHEN and SYDVKM. In nucleotides, the CDR3 is TGTGCCAGCAGTCCACGAGGGGGACTAGCGGGGGGATACAATGAGCAGTTCTTC. Protein sequence: CASSPRGGLAGGYNEQFF.

The chain is built from TRBV5-1 and TRBJ1-4, with 10 bases fitting TRBD1. Losses at the gene ends were 4 bases for V and 6 bases for J; bases not matched to a gene: 12. CDR3 length: 17 residues. Germline-derived CDR1 and CDR2 are SGHRS and YFSETQ. The CDR3 spells CASSPGTGASKYEKLFF. The CDR3 nucleotides are TGCGCCAGCAGCCCTGGGACAGGGGCCTCGAAGTATGAAAAACTGTTTTTT.

This chain uses TRBV14 with TRBJ1-5; no firm D call. Deletions cut 2 bases from V and 5 bases from J, with 4 bases between. The CDR3 is made up of 12 amino acids. Germline CDR1 SGHDN, CDR2 FVKESK. The CDR3 DNA follows: TGTGCCAGCAGCCAACCCGATCAGCCCCAGCATTTT. Amino acid sequence: CASSQPDQPQHF.

This clone showed up just a few times. The chain joins TRBV5-4 to TRBJ2-2, with D tentatively TRBD2 (7 bases). This CDR3 contains 16 residues. The V end lost 3 bases, the J end lost 1 base, and 13 bases lay between the germline ends. Germline V gene lookup returns CDR1 SGHNT and CDR2 YYREEE (reference sequence). As DNA, the CDR3 is TGTGCCAGCAGCTCGGGGGGCGGGAGGAACACCGGGGAGCTGTTTTTT. It translates to CASSSGGGRNTGELFF.

In this sample, this clone turned up a few times. This chain links TRBV19 with TRBJ1-5; D possibly corresponds to TRBD1 (6 bases). V shed 5 bases and J shed 4 bases, with 18 bases lying between them. The V gene's germline CDR1 is LNHDA and CDR2 SQIVND (reference sequence). The CDR3 covers 16 residues. CDR3 residues: CASSATPGQWNQPQHF. CDR3 coding DNA: TGTGCCAGTAGTGCCACTCCGGGACAATGGAATCAGCCCCAGCATTTT.

This clone was observed a few times. The V gene is TRBV4-1, the J gene TRBJ2-7; D might be TRBD1 (6 bases). V was trimmed by 3 bases and J by 5 bases, leaving 26 bases between them. CDR3 size: 18 residues. CDR1 MGHRA and CDR2 YSYEKL come from the germline V gene. The CDR3 region is CASSQDSAGRGMVNEQYF. The CDR3 bases are TGCGCCAGCAGCCAGGACTCCGCCGGCAGGGGTATGGTGAACGAGCAGTACTTC.

This clone was observed a few times. CDR3 amino acids: CASSNYRQETQYF. In DNA form, the CDR3 reads TGTGCCAGCAGCAATTACAGGCAAGAGACCCAGTACTTC. The chain combines TRBV6-5 with TRBJ2-5; the D gene is possibly TRBD1 (5 bases). Germline V gene sequence: CDR1 MNHEY, CDR2 SVGAGI. There are 13 residues in the CDR3. Trimming took off 6 bases at V and 2 bases at J, with 10 bases between the two ends.

The rearrangement joins TRBV25-1 to TRBJ2-4, with TRBD1 matching over 7 bases. Germline V gene sequence: CDR1 MGHDK, CDR2 SYGVNS. This CDR3 has 12 residues. The trim removed 8 bases at V and 8 bases at J, leaving 6 bases unmatched. The CDR3: CASQDRLDIQYF. For the CDR3, the DNA is TGTGCCAGCCAGGACAGGCTGGACATTCAGTACTTC.

In its sample, this clone was seen a few times. The V gene is TRBV4-1, the J gene TRBJ1-3, with D tentatively TRBD1 (5 bases). Germline CDR1 is MGHRA and CDR2 is YSYEKL. The CDR3 runs 15 residues. The germline V and J ends were trimmed by 4 bases and 2 bases, with 12 bases remaining between them. The CDR3: CASSLEPGPGNTIYF. In DNA form, the CDR3 reads TGCGCCAGCAGCCTCGAACCAGGGCCTGGAAACACCATATATTTT.

This clone has more than one count but fewer than ten. The CDR3 bases are TGTGCCAGCAGCTTACCGGGACAGGGGACCTACGAGCAGTACTTC. Translated, it gives CASSLPGQGTYEQYF. This chain links TRBV5-4 with TRBJ2-7; 10 nucleotides match TRBD1. J gave up 2 bases and V 2 bases, and 4 bases lay outside the gene matches. The germline CDR1 and CDR2 sequences are SGHNT and YYREEE (reference sequence). The CDR3 is 15 residues long.

Only a few counts were recorded for this clone. This CDR3 is CASSQLAGGYDYEQYF. The CDR3 DNA reads TGTGCCAGCAGCCAATTAGCGGGAGGGTATGACTACGAGCAGTACTTC. V gene TRBV4-2 combines with J gene TRBJ2-7, with TRBD2 matching 11 bases. The CDR3 totals 16 residues. Germline assignment: CDR1 LGHNA and CDR2 YNFKEQ. V shed 2 bases, J shed 3 bases, and the junction held 6 bases outside the gene matches.

This clone was seen only a few times. The chain is built from TRBV29-1 and TRBJ2-2; TRBD1 aligns across 7 bases. This CDR3 contains 15 residues. The V segment lost 0 bases and the J segment 9 bases; nucleotides outside the gene matches: 10. The germline CDR1 and CDR2 sequences are SQVTM and ANQGSEA. The CDR3: CSVEDLQQGSRELFF. The DNA for the CDR3 is TGCAGCGTTGAAGATCTTCAACAGGGGAGTCGGGAGCTGTTTTTT.